Ten or more counts support the clone carrying this T cell receptor (beta chain). Antigen unknown. Calling Graves' hyperthyroidism stable meant ophthalmopathy did not progress within 18 months. Diagnoses were made from clinical symptoms, serum measures (thyroxine and TRAb), thyroid ultrasound and orbital computed tomography. The data are from a study of T cells in Graves' hyperthyroidism and ophthalmopathy. General study results and limits: Blood also showed most of the thyroid clonotypes that were expanded above 0.001.

Authors of the study amplified TCR beta CDR3 regions from RNA transcripts. Primed by the HTBI set, a first-round RT-PCR was run on the TCR CDR3. TCRdb recomputed calls from the multiplex PCR reads with MiXCR, one row per CDR3 protein. Of 300,000 to 450,000 distinct CDR3 sequences in the sample, more than 13% were seen once. The material sequenced was blood. The clonotype was recovered from a woman between 25 and 40 years old with Graves' hyperthyroidism.

The CDR3 DNA sequence: TGTGCCAGCAGTTACTCGTCGACAGGAACGTTCTATGGCTACACCTTC. Amino acids: CASSYSSTGTFYGYTF. J is TRBJ1-2 and V is TRBV6-5, with a possible D match to TRBD1 (6 bases). V dropped 0 bases and J dropped 4 bases, with 15 bases sitting between them. This CDR3 has 16 residues. Germline V gene data show CDR1 as MNHEY and CDR2 as SVGAGI.